Sequencing of this TCR beta chain was carried out in a study of T cell responses to AZD1222 COVID-19 vaccine. Study-level points and caveats: At study baseline, merely roughly 6 AZD1222 recipients were seropositive. At 160-218 and 743-854, vaccine-associated CD4 TCRs were dominant, and they spanned spike. Samples come after the peak T cell response, not at day 14.

The CDR3 extends over 15 amino acids. Trimming stripped 3 bases from V and 2 bases from J, with 11 bases between. Germline CDR1 and CDR2: SEHNR and FQNEAQ (reference sequence). The data were produced by immunoSEQ multiplex PCR, yet TCRdb's version contains in-frame clones alone and is incomplete. The sample has 90,000 to 120,000 clones, under 95% seen once; the top ten hold about 1.2%. To note about this clone: Its cognate antigen is unknown.

This clonotype originated in an adult in good health. The rearrangement uses TRBV7-9 and TRBJ1-3; D gene ambiguous. This specimen consisted of peripheral blood, obtained on day 0 of AZD1222 vaccination. The CDR3 DNA sequence: TGTGCCAGCAGCTTGGGTGTGGGGACTGGAAACACCATATATTTT. It is translated as CASSLGVGTGNTIYF.